Given below is one T cell receptor (beta chain) in context. This clone was seen a few times. The antigen this receptor binds is unknown. Base qualities are not provided; no much larger clone lies one nucleotide away. The V end gives up 4 bases and the J end 2 bases, leaving 11 bases in the junction not matched to a gene. Reading from cysteine to phenylalanine, the CDR3 counts 19 amino acids. The only DNA kept is the CDR3, 57 bases in frame from the first base. Taken from the germline V gene, the CDR1 and CDR2 loops are SGDLS and YYNGEE. The library was produced with the immunoSEQ multiplex PCR assay. To provide template for TCR sequencing, every sample had RNA extracted and reverse transcribed into cDNA. SuperScript III was used to make first-strand cDNA, primed with a 2:1 mix of oligo-dT and random hexamers. A synthetic immune receptor repertoire was used to assess amplification bias, and residual bias was removed computationally. The study's own analysis went as follows. Raw reads were preprocessed for error removal, and CDR3 was defined according to IMGT conventions as running from the conserved cysteine to phenylalanine. Clonality was computed by normalizing Shannon entropy by log2 of the number of productive unique TCRs and subtracting the result from 1. CD4 or CD8 identity of scalp clones was inferred by cross-referencing scalp TCRbeta sequences with sorted blood CD4 and CD8 repertoires. TCRdb mirrors the immuneACCESS table, restricted to in-frame sequences. Some clones are absent from its copies; in checked studies, under half trace to an unresolved V gene, and the reason for the others is unknown. V and J calls and clone size are given by that table; D and trimming were obtained from the DNA. The sample yields over 200,000 clones; around three fifths were counted once. The ten largest make up 0.4% to 0.55% of the sample.

The time point label of this sample denotes: baseline before oral tofacitinib. Lesional scalp punch biopsies and peripheral blood were collected from alopecia areata patients. PBMCs were isolated by density centrifugation and stained for CD3, CD4 and CD8, after which CD4+ and CD8+ T cells were sorted on a FACSAria. This specimen comes from a study of CD8+ T cells in alopecia areata listed by TCRdb under 2018. General notes on the study: Treated patients were enrolled in an open-label pilot trial of oral tofacitinib, 5 to 10 mg twice daily, for moderate-to-severe alopecia areata. Patients stayed on tofacitinib for 6 to 18 months and then had 6 months of follow-up off drug so that delayed response and recurrence could be assessed. To study T cell clonal expansion in alopecia areata, the researchers applied high-throughput TCRbeta sequencing to both the C3H/HeJ mouse model and human patients. On the human side, TCRbeta sequencing was run on scalp tissue and on sorted CD4+ and CD8+ peripheral blood T cells from healthy controls and from alopecia areata patients with either patchy or totalis/universalis disease. Tofacitinib-treated patients had biopsies at baseline and at 4 and 24 weeks of treatment, with a later scalp biopsy in several patients. Scalp clonality was compared among normal scalp (n=4), patchy alopecia areata scalp (n=8), and alopecia totalis/universalis scalp (n=8). RNA came from the PAXgene miRNA kit for fixed scalp, the miRNeasy kit for PBMCs, and the RNeasy kit for mouse skin. immunoSEQ multiplex PCR using 35 Vbeta forward primers and 13 Jbeta reverse primers was used to amplify TCRbeta CDR3 regions. Paper-wide results and their limitations: Shared TCR sequences between patients were less evident than in mice, which may be partly attributable to HLA diversity in the patient population. Lesional scalp, especially in alopecia totalis/universalis, showed higher clonality and more expanded CD8+ clones than normal scalp, suggesting antigenic drive. Unlike mouse skin, where gammadelta T cells dominate, normal human skin contains resident alphabeta T cells that get sequenced too, which complicates analysis of the scalp TCR repertoire.

This specimen was CD4+ T cells sorted from blood, taken at week 0. The TCR originated in a human donor with alopecia areata. The rearrangement joined TRBV9 to TRBJ2-6, and 11 junctional nucleotides match TRBD1. The bases are TGTGCCAGCAGCCTCGCTTTCGGGACAGGGGGTACTGGGGCCAACGTCCTGACTTTC. Its coded protein is CASSLAFGTGGTGANVLTF. Where the CDR3 stops, the reference TRBV9 and TRBJ2-6 genes take over; the full variable domain is DSGVTQTPKHLITATGQRVTLRCSPRSGDLSVYWYQQSLDQGLQFLIQYYNGEERAKGNILERFSAQQFPDLHSELNLSSLELGDSALYFCASSLAFGTGGTGANVLTFGAGSRLTVL.